This entry lists 28 T cell receptor beta chains sequenced from one sample in a study of blood T cell repertoires in COVID-19. Profiled with immunoSEQ multiplex PCR; TCRdb holds only in-frame clones, not every one. In the table there are roughly 100,000 clones, approximately 86% of which are singletons. Material: peripheral blood. The receptor set was obtained from a man aged 50-60 years with active or convalescent COVID-19.

The chain has TRBV5-1 and TRBJ2-1; 8 positions agree with TRBD2. The length of the CDR3 is 16 residues. Germline CDR1 reads SGHRS; CDR2 reads YFSETQ. The V and J ends lost 4 bases and 3 bases, in that order; junction bases with no gene match: 9. The CDR3 loop reads CASSPPGGGLYNEQFF. For the CDR3, the DNA is TGCGCCAGCAGCCCGCCTGGCGGGGGGCTCTACAATGAGCAGTTCTTC.

The rearrangement joins TRBV19 to TRBJ1-1, with D possibly matching TRBD1 (6 bases). The CDR3 covers 13 residues. V was shortened by 3 bases and J by 8 bases, with 13 bases between the two germline ends. CDR1 and CDR2 from the germline V gene are LNHDA and SQIVND (reference sequence). The CDR3 nucleotides are TGTGCCAGTAGTATTGACCGACAGGCCGAAGCTTTCTTT. The encoded protein is CASSIDRQAEAFF.

This rearrangement joins TRBV27 to TRBJ1-5, with unresolved D. This CDR3 spans 15 amino acids. CDR1 MNHEY and CDR2 SMNVEV come from the germline V gene (reference sequence). The ends were cut back, 2 bases at V and 2 bases at J, with 10 bases in the middle. The CDR3 DNA reads TGTGCCAGCAGTTTACGGGGTATTGGCAATCAGCCCCAGCATTTT. This translates into CASSLRGIGNQPQHF.

The V and J genes are TRBV28 and TRBJ1-2; 9 bases match TRBD1. Germline trimming cut 6 bases from V and 5 bases from J; bases unmatched to any gene: 1. CDR3 length equals 12 residues. Germline lookup yields CDR1 MDHEN and CDR2 SYDVKM. CDR3 sequence reads: CASSGTGYGYTF. CDR3 nucleotide sequence: TGTGCCAGCAGCGGGACAGGGTATGGCTACACCTTC.

The chain couples TRBV28 to TRBJ1-4; a possible D gene is TRBD1 (6 bases). The germline V gene has CDR1 MDHEN and CDR2 SYDVKM. Trimming pared 5 bases from V and 14 bases from J, leaving 18 bases between. The CDR3 loop spans 13 amino acids. CDR3 residues: CASSVPQGEVLFF. The DNA for the CDR3 is TGTGCCAGCAGTGTTCCACAGGGTGAGGTTCTGTTTTTT.

The chain combines TRBV24-1 with TRBJ2-5, with 10 bases lining up with TRBD1. V lost 6 bases to trimming and J lost 2 bases; unmatched junction nucleotides: 5. The CDR3 is made up of 15 amino acids. CDR1 is KGHDR and CDR2 is SFDVKD in the germline V gene. CDR3 amino acids: CATSTPGQGQETQYF. In DNA form, the CDR3 reads TGTGCCACCAGTACCCCGGGACAGGGGCAAGAGACCCAGTACTTC.

The V gene is TRBV11-2, the J gene TRBJ2-4; 8 nucleotides align to TRBD1. The CDR3 is made up of 12 amino acids. J lost 16 bases, V lost 3 bases, and 8 bases had no gene match. CDR1 is SGHAT, CDR2 FQNNGV, per germline. CDR3 sequence (DNA): TGTGCCAGCAGCTTGGCGGGACAGGTCGCTTACTTC. Its protein product is CASSLAGQVAYF.

The chain couples TRBV11-2 to TRBJ2-2; the D gene is possibly TRBD1 (5 bases). Trimming pared 1 base from V and 4 bases from J, leaving 10 bases between. Germline V CDR1 and CDR2: SGHAT, FQNNGV. This CDR3 is built from 15 residues. The CDR3 bases are TGTGCCAGCAGCTTAGGGCTAGGGGCCACCGGGGAGCTGTTTTTT. Translated: CASSLGLGATGELFF.

This clone was observed a handful of times. V usage is TRBV2 and J usage is TRBJ1-1; TRBD1 matches at 9 bases. The germline V gene has CDR1 SNHLY and CDR2 FYNNEI. This CDR3 has 19 residues. V lost 6 bases, J lost 0 bases, and 17 bases stayed unmatched. The CDR3 protein is CASRGGQGRDSYLNTEAFF. The CDR3 nucleotides are TGTGCCAGCAGGGGTGGACAGGGGAGAGACTCGTACTTGAACACTGAAGCTTTCTTT.

The rearrangement joins TRBV24-1 to TRBJ1-3; 10 nucleotides agree with TRBD1. Germline CDR1 reads KGHDR; CDR2 reads SFDVKD. The CDR3 covers 16 residues. Losses at the gene ends were 7 bases for V and 0 bases for J; bases not matched to a gene: 5. Here the CDR3 reads CATRKTGGASGNTIYF. The CDR3 region has the DNA TGTGCCACCAGGAAGACAGGGGGCGCCTCTGGAAACACCATATATTTT.

V gene TRBV5-6 combines with J gene TRBJ1-4; D not resolved. Trimming removed 5 bases at V and 5 bases at J, with 13 bases between. Germline CDR1 and CDR2: SGHDT and YYEEEE. The CDR3 sequence is 14 residues long. The DNA for the CDR3 is TGTGCCAGCAGTTTTTTCAACCGGAATGAAAAACTGTTTTTT. Its protein product is CASSFFNRNEKLFF.

The V call is TRBV7-9, the J call TRBJ1-5, with TRBD1 as a possible D gene (6 bases). Trimming left V 0 bases short and J 6 bases short, with 15 bases between. The CDR3 spans 16 residues. Germline V CDR1 and CDR2: SEHNR, FQNEAQ (reference sequence). This CDR3 reads CASSLAGAGVSQPQHF. CDR3 nucleotides: TGTGCCAGCAGCTTAGCGGGGGCAGGGGTGAGTCAGCCCCAGCATTTT.

Points on this clone: The DNA is omitted, as the CDR3 cannot be located on it reliably, and the CDR3 follows TCRdb's listing. The V call is TRBV28, the J call TRBJ1-1; TRBD1 is the table's D call and was not checked against the DNA. Germline CDR1 MDHEN, CDR2 SYDVKM. The CDR3 is 15 amino acids in total, end residues counted. The chain's CDR3 is CASSSVTGVGTGTFF.

The gene calls are TRBV5-6 and TRBJ1-4; tentative D call: TRBD1 (6 bases). The V and J ends lost 3 bases and 5 bases respectively, with 11 bases between them. The germline V gene has CDR1 SGHDT and CDR2 YYEEEE. The CDR3 is made up of 14 amino acids. The DNA for the CDR3 is TGTGCCAGCAGCTCTTGGACAGCAAATGAAAAACTGTTTTTT. As protein: CASSSWTANEKLFF. Based on the CDR3 plus reference TRBV5-6 and TRBJ1-4, the full variable domain is DAGVTQSPTHLIKTRGQQVTLRCSPKSGHDTVSWYQQALGQGPQFIFQYYEEEERQRGNFPDRFSGHQFPNYSSELNVNALLLGDSALYLCASSSWTANEKLFFGSGTQLSVL.

The J gene is TRBJ2-5, the V gene TRBV5-1, with 11 nucleotides matching TRBD2. J was trimmed by 1 base and V by 7 bases; bases with no gene match: 6. The CDR3 runs 15 residues. Germline V CDR1 and CDR2: SGHRS, YFSETQ. The CDR3 DNA sequence: TGCGCCAGCCGGCCTAGCGGGGGGACCCAAGAGACCCAGTACTTC. This translates into CASRPSGGTQETQYF.

A remark on this clone: Within the sample, other DNA sequences also encode this same CDR3. CDR3 DNA sequence: TGTGCCAGCAGCGTAAGGACTAGCGGGGGGACAGATACGCAGTATTTT. Its protein is CASSVRTSGGTDTQYF. The rearrangement joins TRBV9 to TRBJ2-3; TRBD2 aligns across 14 bases. This CDR3 contains 16 residues. The trim removed 1 base at V and 3 bases at J, leaving 1 base unmatched. Germline V lookup: CDR1 SGDLS, CDR2 YYNGEE.

This clone was recorded once. CDR3 sequence: CASSTRGGTGEKLFF. DNA for the CDR3: TGTGCCAGCAGTACTCGGGGGGGGACGGGTGAAAAACTGTTTTTT. The chain recombines TRBV28 with TRBJ1-4; a weak D match, TRBD1 (5 bases). The V end lost 5 bases, the J end lost 7 bases, and 17 bases lay between the germline ends. Germline V CDR1 and CDR2: MDHEN, SYDVKM. This CDR3 is built from 15 residues.

The chain joins TRBV19 to TRBJ1-6; tentatively, D is TRBD1 (5 bases). CDR1 is LNHDA and CDR2 is SQIVND in the germline V gene (reference sequence). The CDR3 sequence is 14 residues long. The ends were cut back, 5 bases at V and 8 bases at J, with 13 bases in the middle. CDR3 sequence (DNA): TGTGCCAGTAGTCCCCAGGGAGGAGATTCACCCCTCCACTTT. This sequence encodes CASSPQGGDSPLHF. The full variable domain, its missing parts supplied by reference TRBV19 and TRBJ1-6, is DGGITQSPKYLFRKEGQNVTLSCEQNLNHDAMYWYRQDPGQGLRLIYYSQIVNDFQKGDIAEGYSVSREKKESFPLTVTSAQKNPTAFYLCASSPQGGDSPLHFGNGTRLTVT.

The V call is TRBV12-5, the J call TRBJ1-2; 12 bases match TRBD1. This CDR3 comprises 15 residues. V lost 5 bases to trimming and J lost 4 bases; unmatched junction nucleotides: 5. Per germline, CDR1 LGHNT and CDR2 FRNRAP. This CDR3 is CASGPGTGGVYGYTF. CDR3 nucleotide sequence: TGTGCTAGTGGTCCCGGGACAGGGGGCGTCTATGGCTACACCTTC.

The chain recombines TRBV29-1 with TRBJ2-1; possibly TRBD1 for D (5 bases). Trimming took 1 base from V and 2 from J, leaving 9 bases between them. This CDR3 is built from 14 residues. The V gene's germline CDR1 is SQVTM and CDR2 ANQGSEA. The CDR3 nucleotides read TGCAGCGTTGAAGGAGGACATGCCTACAATGAGCAGTTCTTC. Translation: CSVEGGHAYNEQFF.

The chain carries TRBV15 and TRBJ2-2, with a tentative D call TRBD2 (5 bases). V lost 0 bases and J lost 6, with 8 bases in between. The germline V gene encodes CDR1 LNHNV and CDR2 YYDKDF (reference sequence). This CDR3 is 14 amino acids long. The CDR3 protein is CATSRDAGAGELFF. DNA of the CDR3: TGTGCCACCAGCAGAGATGCCGGGGCCGGGGAGCTGTTTTTT.

The chain employs TRBV7-9 and TRBJ2-3; 8 positions match TRBD2. This CDR3 has 14 amino acids. CDR1 and CDR2 (germline): SEHNR, FQNEAQ (reference sequence). With V trimmed by 6 bases and J by 0 bases, 2 bases remained unmatched. CDR3 protein: CASRAGGSTDTQYF. The CDR3 region has the DNA TGTGCCAGCAGGGCGGGGGGAAGCACAGATACGCAGTATTTT.

The chain recombines TRBV6-1 with TRBJ2-1; the D gene is possibly TRBD2 (5 bases). Trimming pared 3 bases from V and 3 bases from J, leaving 9 bases between. The germline V gene encodes CDR1 MNHNS and CDR2 SASEGT. The CDR3 is made up of 14 amino acids. The CDR3 DNA is TGTGCCAGCAGTGAGCACGGGAACTACAATGAGCAGTTCTTC. Amino acid sequence: CASSEHGNYNEQFF.

The rearrangement uses TRBV18 and TRBJ1-4; D unclear. The V end lost 3 bases, the J end lost 0 bases, and 8 bases lay between the germline ends. Germline lookup yields CDR1 KGHSH and CDR2 LQKENI. The CDR3 consists of 15 residues. This CDR3 reads CASSPAFATNEKLFF. The CDR3 DNA follows: TGTGCCAGCTCACCGGCCTTTGCAACTAATGAAAAACTGTTTTTT. The whole variable domain, remainder taken from reference TRBV18 and TRBJ1-4, is NAGVMQNPRHLVRRRGQEARLRCSPMKGHSHVYWYRQLPEEGLKFMVYLQKENIIDESGMPKERFSAEFPKEGPSILRIQQVVRGDSAAYFCASSPAFATNEKLFFGSGTQLSVL.

This chain joins TRBV27 and TRBJ2-2; 8 nucleotides match TRBD1. The length of the CDR3 is 15 residues. Germline values: CDR1 MNHEY, CDR2 SMNVEV (reference sequence). V shed 6 bases, J shed 7 bases, and the junction held 10 bases outside the gene matches. The CDR3 loop is CASRPRTGTGGELFF. The CDR3 DNA sequence: TGTGCCAGCAGACCAAGGACAGGGACTGGCGGGGAGCTGTTTTTT.

This rearrangement joins TRBV15 to TRBJ1-2, with D possibly matching TRBD1 (5 bases). There are 14 residues in the CDR3. V was shortened by 0 bases and J by 8 bases, with 13 bases between the two germline ends. The germline V gene has CDR1 LNHNV and CDR2 YYDKDF (reference sequence). DNA of the CDR3: TGTGCCACCAGCAGAGAGTTCAGGGCGGAGGGCTACACCTTC. Translating gives CATSREFRAEGYTF. Using reference TRBV15 and TRBJ1-2 for the parts outside the CDR3, the full variable domain is DAMVIQNPRYQVTQFGKPVTLSCSQTLNHNVMYWYQQKSSQAPKLLFHYYDKDFNNEADTPDNFQSRRPNTSFCFLDIRSPGLGDTAMYLCATSREFRAEGYTFGSGTRLTVV.

The J gene is TRBJ2-1, the V gene TRBV11-2, with TRBD1 as a possible D gene (6 bases). This CDR3 region has 15 residues. CDR1 is SGHAT, CDR2 FQNNGV, per germline. With 0 bases removed from V and 4 bases from J, the gap between germline ends came to 10 bases. CDR3 sequence reads: CASSLDGGVYNEQFF. The CDR3 coding sequence is TGTGCCAGCAGCTTAGATGGGGGCGTTTACAATGAGCAGTTCTTC.

This chain links TRBV6-1 with TRBJ2-2; 7 bases line up with TRBD1. With 1 base clipped from V and 5 bases from J, the junction kept 4 bases outside the gene matches. The CDR3 contains 15 residues. Germline V CDR1 and CDR2: MNHNS, SASEGT. The CDR3 nucleotides read TGTGCCAGCAGTGAAGTGGCAGGGGGAACCGGGGAGCTGTTTTTT. The encoded protein is CASSEVAGGTGELFF.